This entry concerns a single T cell receptor beta chain. The repertoire was sequenced with immunoSEQ multiplex PCR; TCRdb's copy has only in-frame clones and lacks some. The repertoire holds about 250,000 clones, with roughly 83% as singletons. V dropped 7 bases and J dropped 0 bases, with 4 bases sitting between them. Germline V gives CDR1 MNHEY, CDR2 SVGAGI. The CDR3 loop spans 11 amino acids. The data were obtained in a study of blood T cell repertoires in COVID-19. About the research overall: The study drew acute and convalescent COVID-19 samples from the United States, Italy and Spain.

The chain employs TRBV6-5 and TRBJ2-7; unclear D gene. The TCR originated in a middle-aged man with acute or convalescent COVID-19. The sample consisted of peripheral blood. CDR3 DNA sequence: TGTGCCAGCAAGAGCTCCTACGAGCAGTACTTC. This sequence encodes CASKSSYEQYF.